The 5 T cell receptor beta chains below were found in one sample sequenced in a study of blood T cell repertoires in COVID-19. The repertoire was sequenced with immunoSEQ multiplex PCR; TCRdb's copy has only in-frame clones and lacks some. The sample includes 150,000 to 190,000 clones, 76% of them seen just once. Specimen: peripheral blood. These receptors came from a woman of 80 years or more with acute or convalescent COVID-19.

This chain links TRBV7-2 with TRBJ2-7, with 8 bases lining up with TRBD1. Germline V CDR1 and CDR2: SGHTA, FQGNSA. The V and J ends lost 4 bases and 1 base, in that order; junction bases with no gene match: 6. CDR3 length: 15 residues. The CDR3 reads CASSSGGLNSYEQYF. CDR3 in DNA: TGTGCCAGCAGCTCAGGGGGCCTGAATTCCTACGAGCAGTACTTC.

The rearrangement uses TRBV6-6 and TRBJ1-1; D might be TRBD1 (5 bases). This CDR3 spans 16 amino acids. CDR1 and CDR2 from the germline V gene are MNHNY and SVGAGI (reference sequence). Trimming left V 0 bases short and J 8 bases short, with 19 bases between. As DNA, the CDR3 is TGTGCCAGCAGTTACTCCCAGGGTCGAAATCATGAAGAAGCTTTCTTT. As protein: CASSYSQGRNHEEAFF.

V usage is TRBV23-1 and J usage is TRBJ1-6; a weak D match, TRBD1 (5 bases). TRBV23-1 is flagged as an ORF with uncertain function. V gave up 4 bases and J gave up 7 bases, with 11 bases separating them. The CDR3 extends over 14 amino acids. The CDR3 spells CASSLTRANSPLHF. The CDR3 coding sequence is TGCGCCAGCAGTCTTACCAGGGCAAATTCACCCCTCCACTTT.

CDR3 region: CASSLTSGTATDTQYF. For the CDR3, the DNA is TGTGCCAGCAGCTTAACTAGCGGGACTGCAACAGATACGCAGTATTTT. The V and J genes are TRBV7-3 and TRBJ2-3; TRBD2 matches at 8 bases. V dropped 0 bases and J dropped 3; count of bases not matched to a gene: 5. Germline lookup yields CDR1 SGHTA and CDR2 FQGTGA. CDR3 length equals 16 residues.

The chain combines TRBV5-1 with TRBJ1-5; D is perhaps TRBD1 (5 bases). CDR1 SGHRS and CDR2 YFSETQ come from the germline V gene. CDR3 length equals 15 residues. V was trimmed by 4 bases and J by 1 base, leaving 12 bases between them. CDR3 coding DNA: TGCGCCAGCAGCCTGGGGGTGGGCAGCAATCAGCCCCAGCATTTT. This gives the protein CASSLGVGSNQPQHF. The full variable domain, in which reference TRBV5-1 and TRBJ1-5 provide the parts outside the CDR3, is KAGVTQTPRYLIKTRGQQVTLSCSPISGHRSVSWYQQTPGQGLQFLFEYFSETQRNKGNFPGRFSGRQFSNSRSEMNVSTLELGDSALYLCASSLGVGSNQPQHFGDGTRLSIL.